Shown below are 21 T cell receptor beta chains from a single sample sequenced in a study of tumor-infiltrating lymphocytes in localized non-small cell lung cancer. Clones were sequenced by immunoSEQ multiplex PCR, and TCRdb holds only the in-frame ones, with some missing. This table has around 9,800 clones, almost 80% appearing once. Material: lung tumor tissue. The source is a human donor with non-small cell lung cancer.

This clone came up once. V and J are TRBV2 and TRBJ1-2; D remains unclear. From germline, CDR1 is SNHLY and CDR2 FYNNEI. The length of the CDR3 is 13 residues. Between the trimmed V and J ends, which lost 4 bases and 2 bases, there was a span of 8 bases. DNA for the CDR3: TGTGCCAGCAGTGTAAACAGAAACTATGGCTACACCTTC. Translating gives CASSVNRNYGYTF.

The chain couples TRBV4-3 to TRBJ2-1; D gene unclear. V lost 0 bases to trimming and J lost 0 bases, with 12 bases between them. The germline V gene encodes CDR1 LGHNA and CDR2 YSLEER. The CDR3 spans 17 residues. CDR3 amino acids: CASSQDLEASSYNEQFF. In DNA form, the CDR3 reads TGCGCCAGCAGCCAAGATCTTGAGGCTAGCTCCTACAATGAGCAGTTCTTC.

The chain combines TRBV28 with TRBJ1-2, with D possibly matching TRBD1 (5 bases). CDR1 is MDHEN and CDR2 is SYDVKM in the germline V gene. V lost 3 bases and J 8 bases, leaving 16 bases between the germline ends. This CDR3 spans 14 amino acids. The CDR3 nucleotides read TGTGCCAGCAGTTTGGGGGAGGGGTTCAGAGGCTACACCTTC. It specifies CASSLGEGFRGYTF.

This chain uses TRBV5-1 with TRBJ2-1; 10 nucleotides agree with TRBD2. The CDR3 runs 12 residues. V trimming: 7 bases; J trimming: 9 bases; junction bases outside the gene matches: 4. From germline, CDR1 is SGHRS and CDR2 YFSETQ. The CDR3 DNA follows: TGCGCCAGCGCTAGCGGGAGTGTTGAGCAGTTCTTC. Amino acid sequence: CASASGSVEQFF.

The chain employs TRBV6-5 and TRBJ2-6; the D gene is possibly TRBD1 (5 bases). The V and J ends lost 2 bases and 5 bases respectively, with 10 bases between them. The CDR3 totals 15 residues. CDR1 MNHEY and CDR2 SVGAGI come from the germline V gene. The CDR3: CASSYRGSRANVLTF. In DNA form, the CDR3 reads TGTGCCAGCAGTTACAGGGGTTCTAGGGCCAACGTCCTGACTTTC.

This rearrangement joins TRBV6-1 to TRBJ2-1, with D unclear. Trimming pared 4 bases from V and 6 bases from J, leaving 10 bases between. This CDR3 contains 13 residues. The V gene's germline CDR1 is MNHNS and CDR2 SASEGT. The DNA of the CDR3 is TGTGCCAGCAGTGGGCGATGGGGCAATGAGCAGTTCTTC. It translates to CASSGRWGNEQFF.

The V call is TRBV7-8, the J call TRBJ2-7, with 10 bases that match TRBD1. Germline CDR1 and CDR2: SGHVS and FQNEAQ. J lost 3 bases, V lost 5 bases, and 10 bases had no gene match. The CDR3 is 16 amino acids. The CDR3 nucleotides read TGTGCCAGCAGCCCCCGTTCCGGGACAGGGGTCTACGAGCAGTACTTC. This sequence encodes CASSPRSGTGVYEQYF.

This chain uses TRBV6-1 with TRBJ1-2; D call uncertain. The germline V gene encodes CDR1 MNHNS and CDR2 SASEGT. The CDR3 extends over 12 amino acids. The V end lost 3 bases, the J end lost 8 bases, and 10 bases lay between the germline ends. The CDR3 reads CASSDYFGGYTF. Written as DNA, the CDR3 is TGTGCCAGCAGTGATTATTTTGGGGGCTACACCTTC.

The chain couples TRBV5-5 to TRBJ2-3; 12 bases are a match to TRBD1. Germline V gives CDR1 SGHKS, CDR2 YYEKEE (reference sequence). The V segment lost 4 bases and the J segment 1 base; nucleotides outside the gene matches: 4. CDR3 length equals 16 residues. The CDR3 region has the DNA TGTGCCAGCAGCCCGGGACAGGGGGCGGGCACAGATACGCAGTATTTT. This gives the protein CASSPGQGAGTDTQYF.

The chain carries TRBV9 and TRBJ2-3; D may be TRBD2 (6 bases). Looked up from germline, CDR1 is SGDLS and CDR2 is YYNGEE. This CDR3 comprises 15 residues. V shed 4 bases and J shed 7 bases, with 19 bases lying between them. This CDR3 reads CASSSGDGVMHTQYF. The CDR3 DNA follows: TGTGCCAGCAGCTCGGGGGACGGGGTCATGCATACGCAGTATTTT. Full variable domain (rest looked up from reference TRBV9 and TRBJ2-3): DSGVTQTPKHLITATGQRVTLRCSPRSGDLSVYWYQQSLDQGLQFLIQYYNGEERAKGNILERFSAQQFPDLHSELNLSSLELGDSALYFCASSSGDGVMHTQYFGPGTRLTVL.

The gene calls are TRBV5-6 and TRBJ2-2; TRBD1 is a possible D gene (6 bases). This CDR3 has 16 residues. Trimming pared 4 bases from V and 0 bases from J, leaving 13 bases between. The germline gives CDR1 SGHDT, CDR2 YYEEEE. CDR3 nucleotide sequence: TGTGCCAGCAGCCCCCCGGGACACTCGAACACCGGGGAGCTGTTTTTT. The encoded protein is CASSPPGHSNTGELFF.

This clone was seen a handful of times. The chain links TRBV7-2 to TRBJ2-3, with D tentatively TRBD2 (5 bases). The germline CDR1 and CDR2 sequences are SGHTA and FQGNSA. This CDR3 is built from 13 residues. Trimming shortened V by 3 bases and J by 5 bases, and 9 bases separated the two germline ends. CDR3 loop: CASSLRTQDTQYF. The DNA for the CDR3 is TGTGCCAGCAGCTTGCGGACTCAAGATACGCAGTATTTT.

The chain joins TRBV4-3 to TRBJ1-1; D might be TRBD1 (6 bases). V was pared by 1 base and J by 2 bases, with 11 bases between. The germline gives CDR1 LGHNA, CDR2 YSLEER. This CDR3 contains 15 residues. The CDR3 DNA is TGCGCCAGCAGCCAAGTGGCAGGGGCTAACACTGAAGCTTTCTTT. Encoded protein: CASSQVAGANTEAFF.

The chain employs TRBV5-1 and TRBJ2-1; TRBD1 agrees at 11 bases. Looked up from germline, CDR1 is SGHRS and CDR2 is YFSETQ. The CDR3 consists of 17 residues. Losses at the gene ends were 4 bases for V and 7 bases for J; bases not matched to a gene: 13. The CDR3 DNA follows: TGCGCCAGCAGCCCCGGGCCAAGGGACAGGGGGGATAATGAGCAGTTCTTC. Translation gives CASSPGPRDRGDNEQFF. The complete variable domain, with remaining parts taken from reference TRBV5-1 and TRBJ2-1, reads KAGVTQTPRYLIKTRGQQVTLSCSPISGHRSVSWYQQTPGQGLQFLFEYFSETQRNKGNFPGRFSGRQFSNSRSEMNVSTLELGDSALYLCASSPGPRDRGDNEQFFGPGTRLTVL.

The J gene is TRBJ2-3, the V gene TRBV7-3, with TRBD1 matching over 8 bases. CDR3 size: 15 residues. The V gene end was trimmed by 6 bases and the J gene end by 2 bases; junction bases not matched to a gene: 7. Germline V gene lookup returns CDR1 SGHTA and CDR2 FQGTGA. The CDR3 loop is CASSRGQGTTDTQYF. CDR3 in DNA: TGTGCCAGCAGTCGAGGACAGGGTACCACAGATACGCAGTATTTT. The variable domain in full, with the rest retrieved from reference TRBV7-3 and TRBJ2-3, is GAGVSQTPSNKVTEKGKYVELRCDPISGHTALYWYRQSLGQGPEFLIYFQGTGAADDSGLPNDRFFAVRPEGSVSTLKIQRTERGDSAVYLCASSRGQGTTDTQYFGPGTRLTVL.

The rearrangement uses TRBV15 and TRBJ1-2; no clear D. The germline CDR1 and CDR2 sequences are LNHNV and YYDKDF (reference sequence). The length of the CDR3 is 12 residues. Trimming took 2 bases from V and 7 from J, leaving 8 bases between them. The CDR3 here is CATSRSIGGYTF. The CDR3 DNA reads as TGTGCCACCAGCAGATCCATAGGTGGCTACACCTTC.

The rearrangement joins TRBV5-1 to TRBJ2-3; D is unclear. Looked up from germline, CDR1 is SGHRS and CDR2 is YFSETQ. V was cut by 4 bases and J by 0 bases, with 15 bases left in between. This CDR3 has 16 residues. The CDR3 loop reads CASSTGVGYSTDTQYF. DNA of the CDR3: TGCGCCAGCAGCACCGGCGTAGGGTATAGCACAGATACGCAGTATTTT.

The J gene is TRBJ1-2, the V gene TRBV2, with TRBD1 as a possible D gene (5 bases). Per the germline V gene, CDR1 is SNHLY and CDR2 is FYNNEI. The CDR3 is made up of 13 amino acids. The V and J ends lost 4 bases and 8 bases respectively, with 14 bases between them. CDR3 DNA sequence: TGTGCCAGCAGTGCGACAGTGGATGGGGGCTACACCTTC. Its translation is CASSATVDGGYTF.

This chain joins TRBV30 and TRBJ1-6; TRBD1 might be the D (6 bases). The CDR3 extends over 15 amino acids. The ends were cut back, 1 base at V and 7 bases at J, with 14 bases in the middle. From germline, CDR1 is GTSNPN and CDR2 SVGIG (reference sequence). CDR3 sequence: CAWSGRGQNNSPLHF. Here the CDR3 DNA reads TGTGCCTGGAGTGGTAGAGGACAGAACAATTCACCCCTCCACTTT.

The rearrangement joins TRBV19 to TRBJ2-7, with D possibly TRBD1 on 6 matching bases. The CDR3 is 13 amino acids. Germline V gene lookup returns CDR1 LNHDA and CDR2 SQIVND (reference sequence). Trimming took 5 bases from V and 1 from J, leaving 9 bases between them. The CDR3, as DNA: TGTGCCAGTAGTCCAGGGGATTCCTACGAGCAGTACTTC. Protein sequence: CASSPGDSYEQYF.

This chain joins TRBV4-1 and TRBJ2-5, with D perhaps TRBD1 (6 bases). Per germline, CDR1 MGHRA and CDR2 YSYEKL. This CDR3 is built from 15 residues. Deletions cut 1 base from V and 5 bases from J, with 14 bases between. The CDR3 loop reads CASSQVPGQQETQYF. CDR3 nucleotide sequence: TGCGCCAGCAGCCAAGTACCCGGACAGCAGGAGACCCAGTACTTC.